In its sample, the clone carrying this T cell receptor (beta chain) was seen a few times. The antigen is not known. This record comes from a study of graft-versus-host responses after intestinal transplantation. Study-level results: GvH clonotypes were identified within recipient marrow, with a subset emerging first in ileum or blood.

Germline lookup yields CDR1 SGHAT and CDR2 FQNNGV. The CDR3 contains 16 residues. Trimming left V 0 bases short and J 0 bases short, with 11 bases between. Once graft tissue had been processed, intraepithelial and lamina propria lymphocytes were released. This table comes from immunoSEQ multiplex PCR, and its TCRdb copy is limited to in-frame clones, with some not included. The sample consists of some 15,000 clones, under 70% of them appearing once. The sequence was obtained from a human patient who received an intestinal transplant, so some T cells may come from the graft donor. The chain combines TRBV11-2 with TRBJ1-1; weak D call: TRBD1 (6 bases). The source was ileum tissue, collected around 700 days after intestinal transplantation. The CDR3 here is CASSLEGGLLNTEAFF. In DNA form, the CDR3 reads TGTGCCAGCAGCTTAGAGGGGGGGCTGTTGAACACTGAAGCTTTCTTT.